One sample yielded the 5 T cell receptor beta chains listed below, sequenced in a study of regulatory T cells in long-lasting Graves disease. Time point noted: persistent/refractory GD, antithyroid drugs over 5 years with positive TRAb. Extracted RNA from PBMCs served as the source of the TCR library. Construction of the TCR beta libraries employed iRepertoire HTBI primers in conjunction with Arm-PCR of CDR3 regions. MiXCR, run by TCRdb on the multiplex PCR reads, gives a single entry per CDR3 protein. Here the sample spans around 510,000 distinct CDR3 sequences, around 21% being singletons. This specimen was peripheral blood mononuclear cells (PBMCs), taken when the disease was refractory, from a patient treated with antithyroid drugs. The receptors here all came from a female donor with Graves disease.

Notes on this clonotype: The junction departs from germline at one end; a sequencing error may be responsible. V and J are TRBV5-4 and TRBJ2-5, with no clear D. The germline CDR1 and CDR2 sequences are SGHNT and YYREEE (reference sequence). The length of the CDR3 is 11 residues. The CDR3 loop is CASSFLETRYF. Here the CDR3 DNA reads TGTGCCAGCAGCTTTCTGGAGACCCGGTACTTC.

In the case of this clonotype: The germline gene is not matched at one end of the junction; a read error may be the cause. The gene calls are TRBV7-2 and TRBJ2-1, with D perhaps TRBD2 (5 bases). This CDR3 has 13 amino acids. CDR1 SGHTA and CDR2 FQGNSA come from the germline V gene. The CDR3 DNA sequence: TGTGCCAACAGCCGGACGGCGGGTTATGAGCAGTTCTTC. It yields the protein CANSRTAGYEQFF.

In regard to this clonotype: A much larger clone is a single base away; this may be a read error. The chain couples TRBV7-2 to TRBJ2-5, with D possibly being TRBD1 (5 bases). CDR1 and CDR2 from the germline V gene are SGHTA and FQGNSA. This CDR3 comprises 14 residues. The CDR3 nucleotides read TGTGCCAGCAGCAAAGACAGCTCCAAAGAGGCCCAGTACTTC. This gives the protein CASSKDSSKEAQYF.

The chain uses TRBV5-1 and TRBJ2-7, with a weak D call TRBD2 (6 bases). The CDR3 consists of 13 residues. V shed 0 bases and J shed 7 bases, with 11 bases lying between them. Germline V gene data show CDR1 as SGHRS and CDR2 as YFSETQ. The CDR3 region is CASSLVLAEEQYF. CDR3 nucleotide sequence: TGCGCCAGCAGCTTGGTCTTAGCGGAGGAGCAGTACTTC.

This clonotype was counted many times. This chain uses TRBV3-1 with TRBJ1-1; D gene ambiguous. The germline gives CDR1 LGHDT, CDR2 YNNKEL (reference sequence). The CDR3 runs to 14 residues. V lost 4 bases to trimming and J lost 0 bases, with 9 bases between them. The CDR3 bases are TGTGCCAGCAGCCCAGGCAAAATGAACACTGAAGCTTTCTTT. Translated: CASSPGKMNTEAFF.